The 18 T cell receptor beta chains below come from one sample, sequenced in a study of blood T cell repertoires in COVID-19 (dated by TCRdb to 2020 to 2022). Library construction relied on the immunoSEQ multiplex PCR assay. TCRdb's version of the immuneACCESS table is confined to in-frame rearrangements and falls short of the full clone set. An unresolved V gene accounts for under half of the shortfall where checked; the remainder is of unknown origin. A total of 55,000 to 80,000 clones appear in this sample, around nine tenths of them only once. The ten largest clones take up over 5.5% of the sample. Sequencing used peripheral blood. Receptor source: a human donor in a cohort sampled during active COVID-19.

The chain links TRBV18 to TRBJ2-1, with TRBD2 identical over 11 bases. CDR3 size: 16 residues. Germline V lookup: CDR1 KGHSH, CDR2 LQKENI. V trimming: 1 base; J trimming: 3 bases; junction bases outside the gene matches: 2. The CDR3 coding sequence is TGTGCCAGCTCACCACTAGGACTAGCGGGCTACAATGAGCAGTTCTTC. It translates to CASSPLGLAGYNEQFF. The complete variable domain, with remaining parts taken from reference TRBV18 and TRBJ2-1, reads NAGVMQNPRHLVRRRGQEARLRCSPMKGHSHVYWYRQLPEEGLKFMVYLQKENIIDESGMPKERFSAEFPKEGPSILRIQQVVRGDSAAYFCASSPLGLAGYNEQFFGPGTRLTVL.

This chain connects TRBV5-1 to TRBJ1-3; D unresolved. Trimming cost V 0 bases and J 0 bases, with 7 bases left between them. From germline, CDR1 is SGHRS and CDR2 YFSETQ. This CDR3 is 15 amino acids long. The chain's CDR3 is CASSLEGDSGNTIYF. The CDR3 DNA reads TGCGCCAGCAGCTTGGAAGGAGACTCTGGAAACACCATATATTTT.

CDR3 in DNA: TGCGCCAGCAGCAGGCGACAGGGGGTGAACACTGAAGCTTTCTTT. Its translation is CASSRRQGVNTEAFF. This chain links TRBV5-1 with TRBJ1-1; 9 bases align to TRBD1. The V gene's germline CDR1 is SGHRS and CDR2 YFSETQ. The length of the CDR3 is 15 residues. After removal of 4 bases from V and 0 bases from J, the junction contained 4 bases not matched to a gene.

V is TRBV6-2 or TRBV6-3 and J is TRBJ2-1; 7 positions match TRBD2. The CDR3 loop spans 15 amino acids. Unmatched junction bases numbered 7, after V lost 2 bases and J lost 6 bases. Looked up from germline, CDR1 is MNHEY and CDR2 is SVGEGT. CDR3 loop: CASSYGRGIGNEQFF. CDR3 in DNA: TGTGCCAGCAGTTACGGGCGGGGGATAGGCAATGAGCAGTTCTTC.

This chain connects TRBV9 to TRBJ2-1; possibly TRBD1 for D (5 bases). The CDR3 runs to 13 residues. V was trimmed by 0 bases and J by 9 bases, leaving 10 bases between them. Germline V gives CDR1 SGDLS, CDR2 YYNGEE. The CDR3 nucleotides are TGTGCCAGCAGCGTAGCTTTGACAGTTGAGCAGTTCTTC. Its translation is CASSVALTVEQFF. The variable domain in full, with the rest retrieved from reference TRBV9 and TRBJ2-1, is DSGVTQTPKHLITATGQRVTLRCSPRSGDLSVYWYQQSLDQGLQFLIQYYNGEERAKGNILERFSAQQFPDLHSELNLSSLELGDSALYFCASSVALTVEQFFGPGTRLTVL.

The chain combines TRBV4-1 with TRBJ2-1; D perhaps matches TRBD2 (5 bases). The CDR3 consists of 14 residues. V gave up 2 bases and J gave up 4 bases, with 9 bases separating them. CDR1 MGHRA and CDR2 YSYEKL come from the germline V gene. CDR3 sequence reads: CASSQPGNYNEQFF. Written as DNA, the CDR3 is TGCGCCAGCAGCCAACCGGGGAATTACAATGAGCAGTTCTTC.

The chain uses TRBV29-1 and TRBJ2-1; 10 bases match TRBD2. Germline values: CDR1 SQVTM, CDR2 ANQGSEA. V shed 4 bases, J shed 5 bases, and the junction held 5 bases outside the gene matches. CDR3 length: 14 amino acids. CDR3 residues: CSVVRLAGDNEQFF. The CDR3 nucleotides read TGCAGCGTTGTAAGGCTAGCGGGAGACAATGAGCAGTTCTTC.

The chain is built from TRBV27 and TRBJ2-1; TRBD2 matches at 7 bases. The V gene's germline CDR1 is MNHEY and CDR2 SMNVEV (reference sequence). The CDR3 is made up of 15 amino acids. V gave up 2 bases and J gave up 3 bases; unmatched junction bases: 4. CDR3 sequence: CASSLGQRGYNEQFF. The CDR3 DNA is TGTGCCAGCAGTTTAGGCCAGCGGGGCTACAATGAGCAGTTCTTC.

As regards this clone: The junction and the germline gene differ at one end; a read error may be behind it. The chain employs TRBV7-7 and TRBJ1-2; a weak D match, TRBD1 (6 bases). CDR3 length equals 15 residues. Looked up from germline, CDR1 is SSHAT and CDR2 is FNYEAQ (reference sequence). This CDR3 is CASSPLDGGLGGYTF. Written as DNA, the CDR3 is TGTGCTAGCAGCCCACTCGATGGGGGCCTCGGGGGCTACACCTTC.

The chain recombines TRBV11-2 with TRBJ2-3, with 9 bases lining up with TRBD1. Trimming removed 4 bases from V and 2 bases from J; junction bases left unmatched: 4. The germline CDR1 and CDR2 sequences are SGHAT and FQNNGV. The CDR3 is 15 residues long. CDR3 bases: TGTGCCAGCAGCTACGGACAGGGGCTCACAGATACGCAGTATTTT. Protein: CASSYGQGLTDTQYF.

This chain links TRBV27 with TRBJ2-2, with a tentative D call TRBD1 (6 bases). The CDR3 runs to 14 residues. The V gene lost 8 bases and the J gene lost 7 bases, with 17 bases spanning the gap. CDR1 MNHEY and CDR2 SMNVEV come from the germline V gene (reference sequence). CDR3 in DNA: TGTGCCAGCGGTGACAGGTTATTGGGCGGGGAGCTGTTTTTT. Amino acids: CASGDRLLGGELFF.

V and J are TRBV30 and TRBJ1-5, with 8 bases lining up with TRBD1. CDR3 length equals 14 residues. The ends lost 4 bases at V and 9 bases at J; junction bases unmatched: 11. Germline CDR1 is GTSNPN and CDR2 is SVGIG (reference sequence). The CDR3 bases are TGTGCCTGGAATACAGGGGGGAAGGATCTGCCCCAGCATTTT. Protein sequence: CAWNTGGKDLPQHF.

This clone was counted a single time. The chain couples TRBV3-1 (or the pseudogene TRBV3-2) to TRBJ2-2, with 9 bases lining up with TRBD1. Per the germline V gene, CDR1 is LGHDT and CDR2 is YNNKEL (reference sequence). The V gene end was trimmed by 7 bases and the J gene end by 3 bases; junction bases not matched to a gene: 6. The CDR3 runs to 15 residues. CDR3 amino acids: CASNRGQGYTGELFF. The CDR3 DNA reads TGTGCCAGCAACCGGGGACAGGGCTACACCGGGGAGCTGTTTTTT.

The CDR3 loop is CATSRGGGLETQYF. CDR3 in DNA: TGTGCCACCAGCAGAGGAGGGGGTTTGGAGACCCAGTACTTC. The chain has TRBV15 and TRBJ2-5; the D gene is possibly TRBD1 (6 bases). V was shortened by 1 base and J by 5 bases, with 11 bases between the two germline ends. Germline loops: CDR1 LNHNV, CDR2 YYDKDF (reference sequence). There are 14 residues in the CDR3.

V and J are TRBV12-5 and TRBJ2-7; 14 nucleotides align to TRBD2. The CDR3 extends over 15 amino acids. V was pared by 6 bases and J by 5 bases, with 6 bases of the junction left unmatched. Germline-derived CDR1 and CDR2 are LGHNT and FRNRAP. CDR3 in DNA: TGTGCTAGTGGACGCGGGACTAGCGGGAGAAACGAGCAGTACTTC. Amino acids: CASGRGTSGRNEQYF. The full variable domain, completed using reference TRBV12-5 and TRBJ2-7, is DARVTQTPRHKVTEMGQEVTMRCQPILGHNTVFWYRQTMMQGLELLAYFRNRAPLDDSGMPKDRFSAEMPDATLATLKIQPSEPRDSAVYFCASGRGTSGRNEQYFGPGTRLTVT.

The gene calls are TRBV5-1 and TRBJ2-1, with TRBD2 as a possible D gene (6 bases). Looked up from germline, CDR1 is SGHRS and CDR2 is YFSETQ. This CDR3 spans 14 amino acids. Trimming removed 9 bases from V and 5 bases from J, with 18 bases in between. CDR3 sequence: CATSSGGRDNEQFF. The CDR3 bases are TGCGCCACCTCGTCCGGGGGTCGGGACAATGAGCAGTTCTTC.

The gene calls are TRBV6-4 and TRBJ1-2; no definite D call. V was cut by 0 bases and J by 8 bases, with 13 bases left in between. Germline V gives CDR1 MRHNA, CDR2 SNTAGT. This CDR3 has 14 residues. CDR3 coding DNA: TGTGCCAGCAGTGACTCGGCAGGCCGAGAAGGCTACACCTTC. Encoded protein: CASSDSAGREGYTF.

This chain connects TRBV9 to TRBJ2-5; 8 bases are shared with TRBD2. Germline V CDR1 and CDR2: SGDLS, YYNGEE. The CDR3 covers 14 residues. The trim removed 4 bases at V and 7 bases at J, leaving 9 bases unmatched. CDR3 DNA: TGTGCCAGCAGCCAGTATTCGGCGGGGGGGACCCAGTACTTC. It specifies CASSQYSAGGTQYF.